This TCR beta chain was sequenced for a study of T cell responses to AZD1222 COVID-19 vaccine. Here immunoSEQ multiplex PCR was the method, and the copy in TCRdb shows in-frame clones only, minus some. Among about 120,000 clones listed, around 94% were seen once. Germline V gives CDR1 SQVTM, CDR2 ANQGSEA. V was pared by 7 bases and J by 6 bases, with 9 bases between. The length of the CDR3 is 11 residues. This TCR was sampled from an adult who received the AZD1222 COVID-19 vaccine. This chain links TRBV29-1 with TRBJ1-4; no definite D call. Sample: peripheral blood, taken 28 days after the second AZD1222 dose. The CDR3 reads CSAGFDEKLFF. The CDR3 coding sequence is TGCAGCGCCGGGTTCGATGAAAAACTGTTTTTT.